These T cell receptor beta chains were read from a single sample in a study of blood T cell repertoires in COVID-19. The protocol was immunoSEQ multiplex PCR, while the TCRdb copy is restricted to in-frame clones and leaves out a portion. The sample lists under 250,000 clones, around 81% seen once, with approximately 4.4% in the top ten. The sample comprised peripheral blood. The receptor set was obtained from a man between 50 and 59 years old with active or convalescent COVID-19. CDR3s include the opening cysteine and the closing phenylalanine or tryptophan. Each record gives: D gene, clone size, J gene, V gene, CDR3 protein, CDR3 DNA. The D gene is left open where the match is weak. Rows may omit the clone size; those that give it use once, few, many or a size class.

- | - | TRBJ1-3 | TRBV3-1/TRBV3-2 | CASSQDHGLRNTIYF | TGTGCCAGCAGCCAAGATCACGGCTTGAGGAACACCATATATTTT
TRBD2 | - | TRBJ2-7 | TRBV30 | CAWRGRRTSGGQYEQYF | TGTGCCTGGCGGGGGAGGCGGACTAGCGGGGGCCAATACGAGCAGTACTTC
- | - | TRBJ1-5 | TRBV30 | CAWSVQKGTPQKQKNQPQHF | TGTGCCTGGAGTGTACAGAAAGGGACACCCCAAAAACAAAAAAATCAGCCCCAGCATTTT
- | few | TRBJ2-7 | TRBV5-5 | CASSKSGRSSYEQYF | TGTGCCAGCAGTAAAAGCGGCAGGTCCTCCTACGAGCAGTACTTC
TRBD2 | - | TRBJ2-3 | TRBV9 | CASSVGVAGRAGTDTQYF | TGTGCCAGCAGCGTGGGCGTAGCGGGCCGTGCGGGGACAGATACGCAGTATTTT
- | - | TRBJ1-3 | TRBV11-2 | CASSLFAGAYSGNTIYF | TGTGCCAGCAGCTTATTTGCAGGGGCCTACTCTGGAAACACCATATATTTT
- | - | TRBJ1-4 | TRBV4-1 | CASSLHILLNEKLFF | TGCGCCAGCAGCCTCCACATCCTCCTCAATGAAAAACTGTTTTTT
TRBD1 | once | TRBJ2-7 | TRBV9 | CASSVVGGSEQYF | TGTGCCAGCAGCGTAGTAGGGGGCTCCGAGCAGTACTTC
TRBD2 | - | TRBJ2-1 | TRBV7-2 | CASSPSTSGGRSYNEQFF | TGTGCCAGCAGCCCCTCGACTAGCGGGGGCCGTTCCTACAATGAGCAGTTCTTC
TRBD2 | - | TRBJ2-1 | TRBV4-2 | CASSQDGTGGGNEQFF | TGTGCCAGCAGCCAAGACGGTACGGGGGGGGGCAATGAGCAGTTCTTC
- | - | TRBJ1-1 | TRBV11-2 | CASSLTGSAAFF | TGTGCCAGCAGCTTAACAGGGTCGGCAGCTTTCTTT
- | - | TRBJ2-3 | TRBV29-1 | CSVFSPTDTQYF | TGCAGCGTGTTTAGCCCCACAGATACGCAGTATTTT
- | - | TRBJ2-6 | TRBV5-4 | CASSPVRNSGANVLTF | TGTGCCAGCAGCCCGGTGAGAAACTCTGGGGCCAACGTCCTGACTTTC
- | - | TRBJ1-1 | TRBV5-1 | CASSFTTPLNTEAFF | TGCGCCAGCAGCTTTACTACGCCCTTGAACACTGAAGCTTTCTTT
- | - | TRBJ1-6 | TRBV5-1 | CASSAGITPLHF | TGCGCCAGCAGCGCGGGAATTACACCCCTCCACTTT
TRBD2 | - | TRBJ2-2 | TRBV27 | CASSFETSGGYTGELFF | TGTGCCAGCAGTTTTGAGACTAGCGGGGGGTACACCGGGGAGCTGTTTTTT
TRBD2 | - | TRBJ2-1 | TRBV7-9 | CASSLALAGGPEQFF | TGTGCCAGCAGCTTAGCCTTAGCGGGGGGGCCGGAGCAGTTCTTC
- | - | TRBJ1-2 | TRBV28 | CASSPGTRTVGYTF | TGTGCCAGCAGTCCCGGGACACGGACTGTCGGCTACACCTTC
TRBD1 | once | TRBJ2-7 | TRBV6-5 | CASSPTGGGTYEQYF | TGTGCCAGCAGTCCGACAGGGGGGGGAACCTACGAGCAGTACTTC
TRBD1 | - | TRBJ1-2 | TRBV7-9 | CASSPGTGNGYTF | TGTGCCAGCAGCCCCGGGACAGGGAATGGCTACACCTTC
- | - | TRBJ1-1 | TRBV12-3/TRBV12-4 | CASSLRRLTEAFF | TGTGCCAGCAGTTTAAGGCGGTTAACTGAAGCTTTCTTT
TRBD2 | few | TRBJ2-5 | TRBV6-1 | CASSEAASGGAGTQYF | TGTGCCAGCAGTGAAGCTGCTAGCGGGGGGGCCGGGACCCAGTACTTC
TRBD1 | - | TRBJ1-2 | TRBV9 | CASSVGTGGDYGYTF | TGTGCCAGCAGCGTAGGGACAGGGGGGGACTATGGCTACACCTTC
- | - | TRBJ2-2 | TRBV19 | CASRQAGELFF | TGTGCCAGTAGACAGGCCGGGGAGCTGTTTTTT
- | - | TRBJ1-4 | TRBV28 | CASSFAGGHEKLFF | TGTGCCAGCAGTTTCGCAGGCGGACACGAAAAACTGTTTTTT
TRBD1 | few | TRBJ1-5 | TRBV4-2 | CASSQSPGQDGNQPQHF | TGTGCCAGCAGCCAATCCCCGGGACAGGACGGCAATCAGCCCCAGCATTTT
- | - | TRBJ2-1 | TRBV6-6 | CASSPLRELAWGAGEQFF | TGTGCCAGCAGTCCCCTTAGGGAACTAGCGTGGGGGGCCGGGGAGCAGTTCTTC
- | - | TRBJ2-5 | TRBV30 | CAWARQVQETQYF | TGTGCCTGGGCACGGCAGGTCCAAGAGACCCAGTACTTC
TRBD1 | - | TRBJ1-1 | TRBV11-3 | CASSSGTGINTEAFF | TGTGCCAGCAGCTCAGGGACAGGAATTAACACTGAAGCTTTCTTT
- | many | TRBJ1-5 | TRBV4-1 | CASSQERRVNQPQHF | TGCGCCAGCAGCCAAGAGAGGCGGGTCAATCAGCCCCAGCATTTT
- | - | TRBJ1-6 | TRBV9 | CASSVAGTNSPLHF | TGTGCCAGCAGCGTAGCGGGGACAAATTCACCCCTCCACTTT